The rows below give T cell receptor beta chains drawn from one sample of a study of CD8 T cells in ankylosing spondylitis. From the 5' RACE reads, TCRdb called clonotypes with MiXCR, one entry per CDR3 protein. The sample contains 670,000 or so distinct CDR3 sequences, roughly 19% of which appear only once. Sequencing input: blood, either unsorted or a sorted T cell fraction (not recorded which). Receptors originate from a male donor with ankylosing spondylitis. The CDR3 runs from the conserved cysteine through the conserved F or W. The order of the fields is CDR3 length, V gene, D gene, J gene, clone size, CDR3 protein, CDR3 DNA. The D gene is left open where the match is weak. The size entry is marked missing in some rows and otherwise reads once, few, many or a size class.

16	TRBV3-1	TRBD2	TRBJ2-7	NA	CASSQVLGPRGNEQYF	TGTGCCAGCAGCCAAGTCCTGGGGCCGCGGGGGAACGAGCAGTACTTC
13	TRBV24-1	NA	TRBJ1-2	NA	CATSLQPFIGYTF	TGTGCCACCAGTCTCCAGCCGTTTATCGGCTACACCTTC
14	TRBV6-5	NA	TRBJ2-7	NA	CASSYGQKYYEQYF	TGTGCCAGCAGTTACGGGCAGAAGTACTACGAGCAGTACTTC
15	TRBV7-6	TRBD2	TRBJ2-5	many	CASSSAPSGQETQYF	TGTGCCAGCAGCTCCGCTCCTAGCGGACAAGAGACCCAGTACTTC
15	TRBV28	TRBD1	TRBJ2-2	NA	CASSTWDRTPGELFF	TGTGCCAGCAGTACCTGGGACAGGACCCCCGGGGAGCTGTTTTTT
15	TRBV6-1	TRBD2	TRBJ2-7	NA	CASRPGLAEFYEQYF	TGTGCCAGCAGGCCTGGACTAGCAGAATTCTACGAGCAGTACTTC
13	TRBV27	NA	TRBJ2-7	few	CASRELATYEQYF	TGTGCCAGCCGTGAACTGGCAACCTACGAGCAGTACTTC
15	TRBV7-8	NA	TRBJ1-5	many	CASSLWQGPSQPQHF	TGTGCCAGCAGCTTATGGCAGGGACCGAGTCAGCCCCAGCATTTT
13	TRBV7-8	NA	TRBJ1-2	NA	CASSLILNYGYTF	TGTGCCAGCAGCCTCATCCTAAACTATGGCTACACCTTC
16	TRBV25-1	NA	TRBJ2-5	NA	CASSYGAGGYQETQYF	TGTGCCAGCAGCTACGGGGCTGGAGGCTACCAAGAGACCCAGTACTTC
16	TRBV28	NA	TRBJ1-6	NA	CASRIRSSSYNSPLHF	TGTGCCAGCAGGATAAGAAGTAGCTCCTATAATTCACCCCTCCACTTT
15	TRBV15	NA	TRBJ2-7	few	CATSRDSSSSHEQYF	TGTGCCACCAGCAGAGATTCTAGTTCTTCCCACGAGCAGTACTTC
16	TRBV10-3	TRBD2	TRBJ2-1	few	CAIAGTSGQSYNEQFF	TGTGCCATCGCCGGGACTAGCGGGCAATCCTACAATGAGCAGTTCTTC
19	TRBV14	NA	TRBJ2-3	few	CASSQEVEWTFTSTDTQYF	TGTGCCAGCAGCCAAGAAGTGGAGTGGACATTTACTAGCACAGATACGCAGTATTTT
15	TRBV12-3/TRBV12-4	NA	TRBJ2-7	few	CASSPLDGTLYEQYF	TGTGCCAGCAGTCCACTGGACGGAACCCTCTACGAGCAGTACTTC
15	TRBV5-6	NA	TRBJ1-2	NA	CASSLRGQGTYGYTF	TGTGCCAGCAGCTTGCGAGGGCAGGGAACCTATGGCTACACCTTC
16	TRBV7-8	NA	TRBJ1-1	NA	CASSPQVSQMNTEAFF	TGTGCCAGCAGCCCCCAGGTGTCTCAAATGAACACTGAAGCTTTCTTT
18	TRBV11-1	NA	TRBJ2-1	few	CASSHDPAYLEADNEQFF	TGTGCCAGCAGCCATGACCCAGCGTATCTTGAGGCCGACAATGAGCAGTTCTTC
14	TRBV9	TRBD2	TRBJ2-5	few	CASSVGGAAETQYF	TGTGCCAGCAGCGTCGGGGGGGCAGCGGAGACCCAGTACTTC
14	TRBV20-1	NA	TRBJ1-5	few	CSAREGGNNQPQHF	TGCAGTGCTAGGGAGGGGGGGAACAATCAGCCCCAGCATTTT
14	TRBV6-1	NA	TRBJ1-1	NA	CASSVKLGDTEAFF	TGTGCCAGCAGTGTAAAGCTGGGGGACACTGAAGCTTTCTTT
15	TRBV20-1	NA	TRBJ2-7	NA	CSARGLQGVSYEQYF	TGCAGTGCTAGAGGGTTACAGGGCGTCAGCTACGAGCAGTACTTC
14	TRBV27	TRBD1	TRBJ2-3	NA	CASSHDRVSYTQYF	TGTGCCAGCAGTCACGACAGGGTCTCCTATACGCAGTATTTT
16	TRBV4-2	TRBD1	TRBJ2-1	NA	CASSETDRAYYNEQFF	TGTGCCAGCAGCGAGACTGACAGGGCTTACTACAATGAGCAGTTCTTC
15	TRBV4-2	NA	TRBJ1-2	few	CASSQDTSLGYGYTF	TGTGCCAGCAGCCAAGATACATCCCTAGGCTATGGCTACACCTTC
15	TRBV29-1	TRBD2	TRBJ2-1	few	CSAEPSGSFGNEQFF	TGCAGCGCAGAGCCTAGCGGGAGTTTCGGCAATGAGCAGTTCTTC
14	TRBV5-1	TRBD2	TRBJ2-1	NA	CASTTGLAYNEQFF	TGCGCCAGCACCACGGGACTAGCCTACAATGAGCAGTTCTTC
13	TRBV7-2	NA	TRBJ2-7	NA	CASRLSGAYEQYF	TGTGCCAGCAGGCTATCGGGGGCCTACGAGCAGTACTTC
19	TRBV11-1	TRBD1	TRBJ2-5	NA	CASSSSLGHRDRVSETQYF	TGTGCCAGCAGTTCTAGTTTGGGCCACCGGGACAGGGTATCTGAGACCCAGTACTTC
12	TRBV12-3/TRBV12-4	NA	TRBJ2-7	NA	CASRQGPGLEYF	TGTGCCAGCAGGCAGGGGCCGGGGCTTGAGTACTTC
14	TRBV5-6	NA	TRBJ1-2	NA	CASSSQGLYYGYTF	TGTGCCAGCAGCTCTCAGGGGTTGTACTATGGCTACACCTTC
16	TRBV29-1	TRBD2	TRBJ2-1	few	CSVAPPYGGGDNEQFF	TGCAGCGTTGCTCCCCCCTATGGCGGGGGAGACAATGAGCAGTTCTTC
14	TRBV5-1	NA	TRBJ2-7	many	CASSLGTGPYEQYF	TGTGCCAGCAGCTTAGGTACAGGGCCCTACGAGCAGTACTTC
14	TRBV7-9	TRBD2	TRBJ2-1	NA	CASSQGTSGNEQFF	TGTGCCAGCAGCCAGGGGACTAGCGGGAATGAGCAGTTCTTC
12	TRBV6-5	NA	TRBJ2-5	many	CASSYGGETQYF	TGTGCCAGCAGTTATGGCGGAGAGACCCAGTACTTC
13	TRBV12-3/TRBV12-4	NA	TRBJ2-3	few	CASSPYGPDTQYF	TGTGCCAGCAGTCCTTACGGGCCAGATACGCAGTATTTT
14	TRBV18	NA	TRBJ2-2	NA	CASSSTTPPGELFF	TGTGCCAGCTCATCCACGACACCGCCCGGGGAGCTGTTTTTT
14	TRBV27	TRBD2	TRBJ2-7	NA	CASRPAGGPHEQYF	TGTGCCAGCAGACCAGCGGGAGGGCCCCACGAGCAGTACTTC
16	TRBV9	NA	TRBJ2-3	many	CARIPSPGQLADTQYF	TGTGCCAGGATCCCATCGCCGGGGCAGTTGGCAGATACGCAGTATTTT
15	TRBV4-2	TRBD1	TRBJ2-7	NA	CASSPLDRGENEQYF	TGTGCCAGCAGCCCTCTAGACAGGGGGGAGAACGAGCAGTACTTC
17	TRBV12-3/TRBV12-4	NA	TRBJ2-2	NA	CASRPEGERRLIGELFF	TGTGCCAGCAGACCGGAGGGGGAGAGGCGCCTAATCGGGGAGCTGTTTTTT
16	TRBV4-1	TRBD2	TRBJ2-7	NA	CASSYRTSGATSEQYF	TGCGCCAGCAGCTATAGGACTAGCGGGGCCACCAGCGAGCAGTACTTC